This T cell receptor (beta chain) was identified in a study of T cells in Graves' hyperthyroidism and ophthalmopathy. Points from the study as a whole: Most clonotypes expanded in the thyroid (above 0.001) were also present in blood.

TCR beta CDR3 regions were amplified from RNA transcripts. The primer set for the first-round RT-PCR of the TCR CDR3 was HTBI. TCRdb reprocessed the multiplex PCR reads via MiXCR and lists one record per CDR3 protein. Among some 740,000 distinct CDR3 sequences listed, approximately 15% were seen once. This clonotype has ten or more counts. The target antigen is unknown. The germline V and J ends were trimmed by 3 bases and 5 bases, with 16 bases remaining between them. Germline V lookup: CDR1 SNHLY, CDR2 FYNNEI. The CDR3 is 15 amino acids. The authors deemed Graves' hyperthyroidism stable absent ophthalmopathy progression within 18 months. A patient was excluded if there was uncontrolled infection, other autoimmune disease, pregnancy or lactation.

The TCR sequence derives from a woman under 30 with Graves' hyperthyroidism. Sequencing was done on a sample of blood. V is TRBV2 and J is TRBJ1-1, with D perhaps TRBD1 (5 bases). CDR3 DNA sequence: TGTGCCAGCAGTGAGGGTGCAGGGTTGGGAACTGAAGCTTTCTTT. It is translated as CASSEGAGLGTEAFF.